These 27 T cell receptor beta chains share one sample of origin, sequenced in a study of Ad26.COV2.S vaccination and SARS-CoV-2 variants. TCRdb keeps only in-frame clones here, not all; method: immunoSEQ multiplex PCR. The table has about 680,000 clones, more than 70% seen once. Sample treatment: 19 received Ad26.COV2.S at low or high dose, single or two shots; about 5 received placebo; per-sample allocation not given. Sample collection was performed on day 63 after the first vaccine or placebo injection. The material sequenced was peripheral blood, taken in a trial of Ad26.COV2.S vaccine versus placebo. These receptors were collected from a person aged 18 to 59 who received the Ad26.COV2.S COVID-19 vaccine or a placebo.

The CDR3 loop reads CASSPLDDSTNYGYTF. The CDR3 nucleotides read TGTGCCAGCTCACCACTGGACGACTCCACCAACTATGGCTACACCTTC. The chain carries TRBV18 and TRBJ1-2; no reliable D call. V was clipped by 1 base and J by 2 bases, with 14 bases between them. This CDR3 has 16 residues. Germline V gene sequence: CDR1 KGHSH, CDR2 LQKENI.

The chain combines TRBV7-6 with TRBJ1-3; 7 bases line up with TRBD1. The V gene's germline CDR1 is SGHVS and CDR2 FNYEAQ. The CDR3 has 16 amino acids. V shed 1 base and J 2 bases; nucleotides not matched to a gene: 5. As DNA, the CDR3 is TGTGCCAGCAGCTTAGGCACAGGGGCGACTGGAAACACCATATATTTT. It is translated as CASSLGTGATGNTIYF. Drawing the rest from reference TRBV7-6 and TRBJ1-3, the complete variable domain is GAGVSQSPRYKVTKRGQDVALRCDPISGHVSLYWYRQALGQGPEFLTYFNYEAQQDKSGLPNDRFSAERPEGSISTLTIQRTEQRDSAMYRCASSLGTGATGNTIYFGEGSWLTVV.

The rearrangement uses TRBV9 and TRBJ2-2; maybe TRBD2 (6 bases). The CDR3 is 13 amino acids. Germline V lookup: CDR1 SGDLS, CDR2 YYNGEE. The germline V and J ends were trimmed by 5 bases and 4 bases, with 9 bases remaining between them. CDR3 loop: CASRAGLTGELFF. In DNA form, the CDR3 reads TGTGCCAGCAGGGCGGGGCTCACCGGGGAGCTGTTTTTT.

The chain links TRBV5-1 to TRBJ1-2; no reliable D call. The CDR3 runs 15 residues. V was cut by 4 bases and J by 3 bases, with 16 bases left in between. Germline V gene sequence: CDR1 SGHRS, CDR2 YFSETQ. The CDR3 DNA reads TGCGCCAGCAGCCCGGGGTCACCGCTATACTATGGCTACACCTTC. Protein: CASSPGSPLYYGYTF. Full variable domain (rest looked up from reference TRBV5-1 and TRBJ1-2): KAGVTQTPRYLIKTRGQQVTLSCSPISGHRSVSWYQQTPGQGLQFLFEYFSETQRNKGNFPGRFSGRQFSNSRSEMNVSTLELGDSALYLCASSPGSPLYYGYTFGSGTRLTVV.

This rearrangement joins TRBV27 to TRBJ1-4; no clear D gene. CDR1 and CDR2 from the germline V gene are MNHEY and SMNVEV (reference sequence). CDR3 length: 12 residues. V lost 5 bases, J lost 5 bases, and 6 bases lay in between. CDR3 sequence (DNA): TGTGCCAGCAGTCGCACAAATGAAAAACTGTTTTTT. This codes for CASSRTNEKLFF.

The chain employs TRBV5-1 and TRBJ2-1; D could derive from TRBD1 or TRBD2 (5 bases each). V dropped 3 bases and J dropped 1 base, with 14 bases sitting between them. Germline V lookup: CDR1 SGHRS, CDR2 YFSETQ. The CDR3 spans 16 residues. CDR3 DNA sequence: TGCGCCAGCAGCTCAACAGGAGGTTGGTCCTACAATGAGCAGTTCTTC. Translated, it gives CASSSTGGWSYNEQFF.

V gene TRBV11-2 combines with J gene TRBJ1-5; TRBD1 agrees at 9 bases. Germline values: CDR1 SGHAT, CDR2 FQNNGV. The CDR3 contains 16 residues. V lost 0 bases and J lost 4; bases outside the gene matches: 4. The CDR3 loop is CASSLDSGQGNQPQHF. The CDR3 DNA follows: TGTGCCAGCAGCTTAGATTCAGGACAGGGGAATCAGCCCCAGCATTTT.

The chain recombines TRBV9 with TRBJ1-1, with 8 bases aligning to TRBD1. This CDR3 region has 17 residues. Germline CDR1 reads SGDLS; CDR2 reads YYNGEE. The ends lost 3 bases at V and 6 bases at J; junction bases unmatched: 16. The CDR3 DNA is TGTGCCAGCAGCGGGGGAACCTTCGGGACAGGTACCGCTGAAGCTTTCTTT. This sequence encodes CASSGGTFGTGTAEAFF.

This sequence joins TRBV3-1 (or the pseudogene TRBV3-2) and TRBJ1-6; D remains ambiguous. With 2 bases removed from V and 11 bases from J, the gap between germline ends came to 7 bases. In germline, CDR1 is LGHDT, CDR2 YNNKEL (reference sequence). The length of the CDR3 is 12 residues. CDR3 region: CASSQFRAPLHF. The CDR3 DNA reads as TGTGCCAGCAGCCAATTCCGGGCACCCCTCCACTTT.

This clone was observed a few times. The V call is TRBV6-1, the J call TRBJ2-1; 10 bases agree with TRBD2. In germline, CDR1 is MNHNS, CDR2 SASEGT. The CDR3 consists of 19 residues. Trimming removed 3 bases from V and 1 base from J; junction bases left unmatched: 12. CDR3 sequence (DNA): TGTGCCAGCAGTGATCCTAAAGGGACTAGCGTACGATCCTACAATGAGCAGTTCTTC. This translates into CASSDPKGTSVRSYNEQFF.

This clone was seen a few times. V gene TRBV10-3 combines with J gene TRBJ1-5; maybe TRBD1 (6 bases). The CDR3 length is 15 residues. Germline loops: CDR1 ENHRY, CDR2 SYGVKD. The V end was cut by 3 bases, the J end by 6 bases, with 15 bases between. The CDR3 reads CAISDGGGQFQPQHF. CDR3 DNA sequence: TGTGCCATCAGTGACGGAGGGGGGCAGTTTCAGCCCCAGCATTTT.

This CDR3 reads CASSPLAGGDIQYF. The CDR3 DNA is TGTGCCAGCTCACCACTGGCAGGAGGGGACATTCAGTACTTC. This chain uses TRBV18 with TRBJ2-4, with D perhaps TRBD2 (6 bases). The CDR3 loop spans 14 amino acids. Trimming removed 1 base at V and 8 bases at J, with 12 bases between. Germline loops: CDR1 KGHSH, CDR2 LQKENI.

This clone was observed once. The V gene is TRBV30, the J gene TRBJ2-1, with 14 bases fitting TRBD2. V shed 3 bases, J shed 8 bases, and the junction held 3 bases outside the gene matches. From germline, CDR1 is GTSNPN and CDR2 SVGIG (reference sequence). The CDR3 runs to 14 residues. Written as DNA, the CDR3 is TGTGCCTGGAGGACTAGCGGGGGGGCCTATGAGCAGTTCTTC. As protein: CAWRTSGGAYEQFF.

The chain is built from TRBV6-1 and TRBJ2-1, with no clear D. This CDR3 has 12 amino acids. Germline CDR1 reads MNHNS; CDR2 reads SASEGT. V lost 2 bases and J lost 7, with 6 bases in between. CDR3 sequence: CASSEWRNEQFF. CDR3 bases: TGTGCCAGCAGTGAATGGCGGAATGAGCAGTTCTTC.

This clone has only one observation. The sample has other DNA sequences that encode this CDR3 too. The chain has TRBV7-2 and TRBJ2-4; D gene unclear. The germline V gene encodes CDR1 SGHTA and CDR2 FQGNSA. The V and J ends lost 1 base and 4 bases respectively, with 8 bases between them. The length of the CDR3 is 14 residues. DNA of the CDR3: TGTGCCAGCAGCTTAGTAGGCAGTAAAAACATTCAGTACTTC. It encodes CASSLVGSKNIQYF.

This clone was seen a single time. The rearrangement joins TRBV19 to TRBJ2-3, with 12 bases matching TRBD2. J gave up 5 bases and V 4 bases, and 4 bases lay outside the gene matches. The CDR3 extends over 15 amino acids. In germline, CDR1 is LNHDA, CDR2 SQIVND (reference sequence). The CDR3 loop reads CASSTLAGGRDTQYF. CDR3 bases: TGTGCCAGTAGTACGCTAGCGGGAGGGAGAGATACGCAGTATTTT.

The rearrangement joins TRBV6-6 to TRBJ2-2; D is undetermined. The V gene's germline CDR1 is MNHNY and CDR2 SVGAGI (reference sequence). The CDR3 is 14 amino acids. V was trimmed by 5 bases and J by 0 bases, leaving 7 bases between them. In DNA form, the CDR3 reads TGTGCCAGCAGTACGGGCTCGAACACCGGGGAGCTGTTTTTT. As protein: CASSTGSNTGELFF.

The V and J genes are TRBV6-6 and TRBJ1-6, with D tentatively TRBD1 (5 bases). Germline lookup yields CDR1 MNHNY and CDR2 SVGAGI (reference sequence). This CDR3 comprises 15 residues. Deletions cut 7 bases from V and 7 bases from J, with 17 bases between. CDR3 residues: CASTPGQGSNSPLHF. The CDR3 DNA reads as TGTGCCAGCACCCCCGGGCAGGGTTCCAATTCACCCCTCCACTTT.

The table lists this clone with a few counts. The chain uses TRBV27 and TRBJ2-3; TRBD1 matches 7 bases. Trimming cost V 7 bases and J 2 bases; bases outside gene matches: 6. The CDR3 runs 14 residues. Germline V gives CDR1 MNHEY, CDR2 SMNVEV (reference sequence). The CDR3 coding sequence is TGTGCCAGCACTAGGGACAGAGCCACAGATACGCAGTATTTT. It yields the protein CASTRDRATDTQYF.

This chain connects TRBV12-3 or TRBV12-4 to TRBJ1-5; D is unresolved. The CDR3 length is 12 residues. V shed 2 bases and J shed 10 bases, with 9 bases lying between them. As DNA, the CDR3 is TGTGCCAGCAGTTTAAGCGGCGGACCCCAGCATTTT. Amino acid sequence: CASSLSGGPQHF.

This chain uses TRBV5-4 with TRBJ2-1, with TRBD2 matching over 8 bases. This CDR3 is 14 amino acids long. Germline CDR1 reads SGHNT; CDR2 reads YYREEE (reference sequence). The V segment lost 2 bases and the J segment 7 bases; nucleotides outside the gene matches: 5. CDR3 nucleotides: TGTGCCAGCAGCTTTGGCGGGAGGTTAAATGAGCAGTTCTTC. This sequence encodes CASSFGGRLNEQFF.

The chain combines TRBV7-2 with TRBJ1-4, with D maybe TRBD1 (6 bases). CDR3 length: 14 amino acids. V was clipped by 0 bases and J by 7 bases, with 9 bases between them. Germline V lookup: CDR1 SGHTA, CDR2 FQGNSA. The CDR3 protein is CASSLAGRGEKLFF. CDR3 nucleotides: TGTGCCAGCAGCTTAGCCGGCAGGGGTGAAAAACTGTTTTTT.

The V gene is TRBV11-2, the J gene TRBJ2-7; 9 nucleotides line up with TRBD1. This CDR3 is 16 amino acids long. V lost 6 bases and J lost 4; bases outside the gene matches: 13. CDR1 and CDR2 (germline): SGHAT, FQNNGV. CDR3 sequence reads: CASSSTRQGGTYEQYF. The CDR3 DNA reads TGTGCCAGCAGTTCTACCCGACAGGGGGGAACTTACGAGCAGTACTTC.

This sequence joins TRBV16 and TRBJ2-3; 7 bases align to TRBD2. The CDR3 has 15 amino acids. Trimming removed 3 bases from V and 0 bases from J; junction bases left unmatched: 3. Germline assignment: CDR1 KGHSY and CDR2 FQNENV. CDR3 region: CASSQSGASTDTQYF. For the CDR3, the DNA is TGTGCCAGCAGCCAGAGCGGGGCTAGCACAGATACGCAGTATTTT.

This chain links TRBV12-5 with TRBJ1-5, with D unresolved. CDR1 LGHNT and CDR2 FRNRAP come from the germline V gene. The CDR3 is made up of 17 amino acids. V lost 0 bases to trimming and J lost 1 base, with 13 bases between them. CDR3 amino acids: CASGLVLRGASNQPQHF. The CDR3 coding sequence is TGTGCTAGTGGTTTGGTACTTAGAGGCGCGAGCAATCAGCCCCAGCATTTT.

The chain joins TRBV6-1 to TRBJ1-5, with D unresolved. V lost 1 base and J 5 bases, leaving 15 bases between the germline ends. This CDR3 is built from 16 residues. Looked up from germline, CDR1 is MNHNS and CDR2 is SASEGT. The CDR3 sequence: CASSEERYRIDQPQHF. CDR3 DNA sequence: TGTGCCAGCAGTGAAGAGCGCTATCGGATAGATCAGCCCCAGCATTTT.

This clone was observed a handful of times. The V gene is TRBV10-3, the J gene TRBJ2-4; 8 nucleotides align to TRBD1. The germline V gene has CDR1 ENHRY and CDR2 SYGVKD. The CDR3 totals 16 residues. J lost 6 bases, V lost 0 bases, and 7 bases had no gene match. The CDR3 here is CAISESRQGNGNIQYF. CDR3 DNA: TGTGCCATCAGTGAGTCGAGACAGGGGAACGGAAACATTCAGTACTTC.